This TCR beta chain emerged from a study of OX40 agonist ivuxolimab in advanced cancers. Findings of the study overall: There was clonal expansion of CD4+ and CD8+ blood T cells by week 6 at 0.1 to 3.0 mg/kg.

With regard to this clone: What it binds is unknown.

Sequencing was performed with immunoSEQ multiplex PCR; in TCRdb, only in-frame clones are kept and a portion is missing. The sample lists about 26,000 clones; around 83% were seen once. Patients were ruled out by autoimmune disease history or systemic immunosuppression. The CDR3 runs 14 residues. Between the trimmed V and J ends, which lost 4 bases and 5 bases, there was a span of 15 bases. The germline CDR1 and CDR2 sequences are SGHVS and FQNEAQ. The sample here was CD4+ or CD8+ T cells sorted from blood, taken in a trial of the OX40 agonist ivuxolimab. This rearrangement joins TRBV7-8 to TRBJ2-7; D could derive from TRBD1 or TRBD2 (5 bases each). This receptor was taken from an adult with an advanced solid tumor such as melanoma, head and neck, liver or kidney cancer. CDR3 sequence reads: CASSSDLQANEQYF. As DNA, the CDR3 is TGTGCCAGCAGCTCGGACTTACAGGCCAACGAGCAGTACTTC.